This record looks at one T cell receptor beta chain sequence and its context. Antigen unknown. Per donor, one heparinised blood draw averaged approximately 110 mL. CD4+ naive, central memory, regulatory and stem cell-like memory subsets were isolated by sorting on CD45RO/CCR7/CD25/CD127/CD95/CD27. Expressed TCRB transcripts were sequenced because the isolated RNA had all been reverse transcribed beforehand. TCRdb's copy holds only in-frame clones and misses some; the assay was immunoSEQ multiplex PCR. The profile shows a few hundred thousand clones, approximately 16% of them singletons. This CDR3 contains 15 residues. With 4 bases clipped from V and 6 bases from J, the junction kept 5 bases outside the gene matches. These data are taken from a study of beta chain features in type 1 diabetes. Study information: Analysis included 100 million to 110 million sorted cells drawn from all samples.

Study observations and caveats: VDJ junctions sequenced from type 1 diabetes patients showed fewer insertions and more deletions. Within each of all four CD4+ subsets, Type 1 diabetes patients had TCRB CDR3s that were moderately but significantly shorter.

The sequence was collected from a man aged 18 to 35 with type 1 diabetes. Specimen: naive CD4+ T cells from blood. The rearrangement links TRBV23-1 to TRBJ2-2; 10 bases are shared with TRBD1. TRBV23-1 is an ORF, and what it does is uncertain. The CDR3 here is CASSRWGTGAGELFF. CDR3 nucleotides: TGCGCCAGCAGTCGCTGGGGGACAGGGGCCGGGGAGCTGTTTTTT.